Following are 21 T cell receptor beta chains from one sample sequenced in a study of blood T cell repertoires in COVID-19. Data came from immunoSEQ multiplex PCR; TCRdb stores just in-frame clones and leaves some out. The repertoire holds 65,000 to 80,000 clones, with 90% as singletons. The material sequenced was peripheral blood. The receptors here all came from a human donor in a cohort sampled during active COVID-19.

The chain combines TRBV7-3 with TRBJ2-1; TRBD2 matches at 7 bases. CDR1 and CDR2 from the germline V gene are SGHTA and FQGTGA. CDR3 size: 17 residues. The V gene end was trimmed by 5 bases and the J gene end by 2 bases; junction bases not matched to a gene: 12. In DNA, the CDR3 is TGTGCCAGCAGCCCAGTAGCCGGGGGGAGCGCCTACAATGAGCAGTTCTTC. It encodes CASSPVAGGSAYNEQFF. Filled out from reference TRBV7-3 and TRBJ2-1, the complete variable domain reads GAGVSQTPSNKVTEKGKYVELRCDPISGHTALYWYRQSLGQGPEFLIYFQGTGAADDSGLPNDRFFAVRPEGSVSTLKIQRTERGDSAVYLCASSPVAGGSAYNEQFFGPGTRLTVL.

The chain has TRBV4-2 and TRBJ1-1; 8 bases match TRBD1. The junction had 6 bases not matched to a gene; V was cut back by 2 bases and J by 7 bases. This CDR3 spans 14 amino acids. Per the germline V gene, CDR1 is LGHNA and CDR2 is YNFKEQ. This chain's CDR3 is CASSQTNRGGEAFF. CDR3 bases: TGTGCCAGCAGCCAAACGAACAGGGGGGGTGAAGCTTTCTTT.

V and J are TRBV5-8 and TRBJ2-3; TRBD2 aligns across 12 bases. Losses at the gene ends were 9 bases for V and 3 bases for J; bases not matched to a gene: 2. This CDR3 is built from 13 residues. Germline V gene lookup returns CDR1 SGHTS and CDR2 YDEGEE. The CDR3 region has the DNA TGTGCCATCGGACTAGCGGGAACAGATACGCAGTATTTT. Amino acid sequence: CAIGLAGTDTQYF.

This clone was found once. The V and J genes are TRBV29-1 and TRBJ2-3; D might be TRBD1 (6 bases). Germline V gives CDR1 SQVTM, CDR2 ANQGSEA. The V and J ends lost 7 bases and 1 base respectively, with 15 bases between them. The CDR3 spans 14 residues. CDR3 amino acids: CSASQGLGTDTQYF. In DNA form, the CDR3 reads TGCAGCGCGTCGCAGGGGCTGGGCACAGATACGCAGTATTTT.

The chain's CDR3 is CASSLNNARDTQYF. For the CDR3, the DNA is TGTGCCAGCAGCTTAAATAATGCGCGTGATACGCAGTATTTT. The chain is built from TRBV7-9 and TRBJ2-3; D is unclear. V lost 2 bases, J lost 6 bases, and 12 bases lay in between. The V gene's germline CDR1 is SEHNR and CDR2 FQNEAQ (reference sequence). The CDR3 has 14 residues. The entire variable domain, with the rest obtained from reference TRBV7-9 and TRBJ2-3, is as follows: DTGVSQNPRHKITKRGQNVTFRCDPISEHNRLYWYRQTLGQGPEFLTYFQNEAQLEKSRLLSDRFSAERPKGSFSTLEIQRTEQGDSAMYLCASSLNNARDTQYFGPGTRLTVL.

V is TRBV7-9 and J is TRBJ2-2; 8 bases are shared with TRBD1. CDR3 size: 13 residues. V lost 5 bases, J lost 6 bases, and 2 bases stayed unmatched. In germline, CDR1 is SEHNR, CDR2 FQNEAQ (reference sequence). Here the CDR3 DNA reads TGTGCCAGCAGCCTGACAGGGGCCGGGGAGCTGTTTTTT. Translation: CASSLTGAGELFF.

The chain couples TRBV9 to TRBJ2-1, with D unresolved. The CDR3 runs to 12 residues. V was pared by 2 bases and J by 5 bases, with 5 bases between. Germline V gene data show CDR1 as SGDLS and CDR2 as YYNGEE. The CDR3: CASSVRDNEQFF. The CDR3 region has the DNA TGTGCCAGCAGCGTCCGAGACAATGAGCAGTTCTTC.

This chain connects TRBV5-5 to TRBJ2-7; 7 bases agree with TRBD1. The CDR3 loop spans 14 amino acids. J was trimmed by 0 bases and V by 4 bases; bases with no gene match: 4. Germline V CDR1 and CDR2: SGHKS, YYEKEE (reference sequence). CDR3 coding DNA: TGTGCCAGCAGCCTCCGGGACAGCTCCTACGAGCAGTACTTC. Protein sequence: CASSLRDSSYEQYF.

This chain joins TRBV9 and TRBJ2-5, with 7 bases fitting TRBD2. Trimming took 3 bases from V and 5 from J; bases not matched to a gene: 7. Germline CDR1 is SGDLS and CDR2 is YYNGEE. The CDR3 is 14 residues long. Here the CDR3 DNA reads TGTGCCAGCAGCGAGACACTGGGGGGGGAGACCCAGTACTTC. This sequence encodes CASSETLGGETQYF.

A single count supports this clone. The chain is built from TRBV7-3 and TRBJ2-2; TRBD2 agrees at 10 bases. The CDR3 totals 16 residues. The V gene end was trimmed by 5 bases and the J gene end by 4 bases; junction bases not matched to a gene: 7. Germline lookup yields CDR1 SGHTA and CDR2 FQGTGA. The CDR3 here is CASSPLAGVSTGELFF. Written as DNA, the CDR3 is TGTGCCAGCAGCCCCCTAGCGGGAGTGAGCACCGGGGAGCTGTTTTTT.

The chain uses TRBV6-2 or TRBV6-3 and TRBJ2-1, with 9 bases aligning to TRBD2. CDR3 length: 16 residues. Germline CDR1 reads MNHEY; CDR2 reads SVGEGT. The trim removed 5 bases at V and 8 bases at J, leaving 13 bases unmatched. The CDR3 bases are TGTGCCAGCAGTGGAATCGGGACTCGGACTAGCGATGAGCAGTTCTTC. This sequence encodes CASSGIGTRTSDEQFF.

V gene TRBV9 combines with J gene TRBJ1-3; D remains unclear. Germline V gives CDR1 SGDLS, CDR2 YYNGEE. V dropped 4 bases and J dropped 0 bases, with 5 bases sitting between them. This CDR3 is built from 13 residues. The CDR3 coding sequence is TGTGCCAGCAGCCCAGACTCTGGAAACACCATATATTTT. Protein product: CASSPDSGNTIYF.

The chain has TRBV19 and TRBJ2-7; 8 bases are shared with TRBD1. This CDR3 region has 14 residues. CDR1 LNHDA and CDR2 SQIVND come from the germline V gene (reference sequence). Trimming took 5 bases from V and 0 from J; bases not matched to a gene: 3. The CDR3, as DNA: TGTGCCAGTAGTGTGGACAGGGCCTCCTACGAGCAGTACTTC. It translates to CASSVDRASYEQYF.

The chain joins TRBV7-3 to TRBJ2-3, with 9 bases identical to TRBD2. Germline values: CDR1 SGHTA, CDR2 FQGTGA. This CDR3 is 16 amino acids long. J lost 6 bases, V lost 5 bases, and 12 bases had no gene match. The CDR3 sequence is CASSLGAGGLYDTQYF. DNA for the CDR3: TGTGCCAGCAGCCTGGGGGCGGGAGGGCTTTATGATACGCAGTATTTT.

The CDR3 sequence: CATSRGGGQAGEQYF. The CDR3 DNA sequence: TGTGCCACCAGCAGAGGGGGGGGACAGGCGGGTGAGCAGTACTTC. The chain has TRBV15 and TRBJ2-7; perhaps TRBD1 as D (8 bases). The germline V and J ends were trimmed by 1 base and 7 bases, with 17 bases remaining between them. Germline V gene lookup returns CDR1 LNHNV and CDR2 YYDKDF (reference sequence). This CDR3 has 15 amino acids.

The CDR3 protein is CASSLGQGNSPLHF. In DNA form, the CDR3 reads TGCGCCAGCAGCTTGGGACAGGGGAATTCACCCCTCCACTTT. This rearrangement joins TRBV5-1 to TRBJ1-6; 8 nucleotides align to TRBD1. V shed 0 bases and J 7 bases; nucleotides not matched to a gene: 0. CDR1 is SGHRS and CDR2 is YFSETQ in the germline V gene. The CDR3 is made up of 14 amino acids.

The V call is TRBV5-4, the J call TRBJ2-5; TRBD1 might be the D (6 bases). Germline CDR1 SGHNT, CDR2 YYREEE (reference sequence). V was trimmed by 0 bases and J by 2 bases, leaving 14 bases between them. This CDR3 is 16 amino acids long. The CDR3 protein is CASSLVLGALQETQYF. The CDR3 bases are TGTGCCAGCAGCTTGGTTCTGGGGGCGCTTCAAGAGACCCAGTACTTC.

As concerns this clone: Distinct nucleotide sequences in the sample also encode this CDR3. The rearrangement links TRBV19 to TRBJ2-7; possibly TRBD2 for D (6 bases). CDR3 length equals 13 residues. In germline, CDR1 is LNHDA, CDR2 SQIVND (reference sequence). The germline V and J ends were trimmed by 5 bases and 3 bases, with 11 bases remaining between them. In DNA, the CDR3 is TGTGCCAGTAGTTCGGGACTGGACTACGAGCAGTACTTC. It yields the protein CASSSGLDYEQYF. The variable domain in full, completed from reference TRBV19 and TRBJ2-7, reads DGGITQSPKYLFRKEGQNVTLSCEQNLNHDAMYWYRQDPGQGLRLIYYSQIVNDFQKGDIAEGYSVSREKKESFPLTVTSAQKNPTAFYLCASSSGLDYEQYFGPGTRLTVT.

This clone was counted once. The chain carries TRBV6-1 and TRBJ1-2; possible D gene TRBD1, 5 bases. The CDR3 length is 14 residues. The ends were cut back, 0 bases at V and 7 bases at J, with 12 bases in the middle. Germline lookup yields CDR1 MNHNS and CDR2 SASEGT. CDR3 DNA: TGTGCCAGCAGTGAAGCCGCAGGGTGGGCTGGCTACACCTTC. This encodes CASSEAAGWAGYTF.

This rearrangement joins TRBV20-1 to TRBJ2-7, with D perhaps TRBD2 (5 bases). Trimming cost V 3 bases and J 7 bases, with 10 bases left between them. Germline V gene sequence: CDR1 DFQATT, CDR2 SNEGSKA (reference sequence). The CDR3 consists of 11 residues. CDR3 amino acids: CSASVANEQYF. The CDR3 nucleotides read TGCAGTGCTAGTGTAGCGAATGAGCAGTACTTC.

The chain carries TRBV5-1 and TRBJ2-7; D is unresolved. Germline V lookup: CDR1 SGHRS, CDR2 YFSETQ. V lost 0 bases to trimming and J lost 6 bases, with 13 bases between them. The CDR3 covers 14 residues. In DNA, the CDR3 is TGCGCCAGCAGCTTGGACTACGTCTCGTTCGAGCAGTACTTC. Translation gives CASSLDYVSFEQYF.